This is a list of T cell receptor beta chains from one sample in a study of CD8+ T cells in alopecia areata. Here immunoSEQ multiplex PCR was the method, and the copy in TCRdb shows in-frame clones only, minus some. The repertoire holds fewer than 250,000 clones, with under 40% as singletons. The specimen was CD4+ T cells sorted from blood, collected around week 31, from a patient treated with tofacitinib. The receptors here all came from a human donor with alopecia areata. Both conserved end residues are part of each CDR3. The D gene is left open where the match is weak. Where a row states a size, it is once, few, many or the class of an expanded clone; other rows omit it.

j_call d_call clone_size v_call cdr3_nt cdr3_aa
TRBJ1-2 TRBD1 few TRBV5-6 TGTGCCAGCAGCCCCGACAGGGCTGGCGGCTACACCTTC CASSPDRAGGYTF
TRBJ2-6 - - TRBV30 TGTGCCGGGAGCTCTGGGGCCAACGTCCTGACTTTC CAGSSGANVLTF
TRBJ1-3 - - TRBV7-9 TGTGCCAGCAGCTTAGAAGGGACGGGAAGCTCTGGAAACACCATATATTTT CASSLEGTGSSGNTIYF
TRBJ2-3 TRBD2 few TRBV29-1 TGCAGCGTTGGCCATATGAGACTAGCCACAGATACGCAGTATTTT CSVGHMRLATDTQYF
TRBJ1-1 - few TRBV7-2 TGTGCCAGCAGCTTAGCGGGAGGGAGGGCTGGCACTGAAGCTTTCTTT CASSLAGGRAGTEAFF
TRBJ1-2 - - TRBV6-5 TGTGCCAGCAGTTTTCTTAGACAGAAAAACTATGGCTACACCTTC CASSFLRQKNYGYTF
TRBJ1-6 - - TRBV2 TGTGCCAGCAGTGGAGTCGGGGGAGCTCGGGGTAATTCACCCCTCCACTTT CASSGVGGARGNSPLHF
TRBJ1-2 TRBD1 - TRBV7-3 TGTGCCAGCAGCTTGTTGACAGGGGTCGACTATGGCTACACCTTC CASSLLTGVDYGYTF
TRBJ2-4 - few TRBV4-2 TGTGCCAGCAGCCAAGATTCGCTAGCCAAAAACATTCAGTACTTC CASSQDSLAKNIQYF
TRBJ2-7 TRBD2 few TRBV5-1 TGCGCCAGCAGCCTCGAATTAGCGGGGGACGAGCAGTACTTC CASSLELAGDEQYF
TRBJ1-2 - once TRBV7-3 TGTGCCAGCAGCATGCCCGACAGGCCTAACTATGGCTACACCTTC CASSMPDRPNYGYTF